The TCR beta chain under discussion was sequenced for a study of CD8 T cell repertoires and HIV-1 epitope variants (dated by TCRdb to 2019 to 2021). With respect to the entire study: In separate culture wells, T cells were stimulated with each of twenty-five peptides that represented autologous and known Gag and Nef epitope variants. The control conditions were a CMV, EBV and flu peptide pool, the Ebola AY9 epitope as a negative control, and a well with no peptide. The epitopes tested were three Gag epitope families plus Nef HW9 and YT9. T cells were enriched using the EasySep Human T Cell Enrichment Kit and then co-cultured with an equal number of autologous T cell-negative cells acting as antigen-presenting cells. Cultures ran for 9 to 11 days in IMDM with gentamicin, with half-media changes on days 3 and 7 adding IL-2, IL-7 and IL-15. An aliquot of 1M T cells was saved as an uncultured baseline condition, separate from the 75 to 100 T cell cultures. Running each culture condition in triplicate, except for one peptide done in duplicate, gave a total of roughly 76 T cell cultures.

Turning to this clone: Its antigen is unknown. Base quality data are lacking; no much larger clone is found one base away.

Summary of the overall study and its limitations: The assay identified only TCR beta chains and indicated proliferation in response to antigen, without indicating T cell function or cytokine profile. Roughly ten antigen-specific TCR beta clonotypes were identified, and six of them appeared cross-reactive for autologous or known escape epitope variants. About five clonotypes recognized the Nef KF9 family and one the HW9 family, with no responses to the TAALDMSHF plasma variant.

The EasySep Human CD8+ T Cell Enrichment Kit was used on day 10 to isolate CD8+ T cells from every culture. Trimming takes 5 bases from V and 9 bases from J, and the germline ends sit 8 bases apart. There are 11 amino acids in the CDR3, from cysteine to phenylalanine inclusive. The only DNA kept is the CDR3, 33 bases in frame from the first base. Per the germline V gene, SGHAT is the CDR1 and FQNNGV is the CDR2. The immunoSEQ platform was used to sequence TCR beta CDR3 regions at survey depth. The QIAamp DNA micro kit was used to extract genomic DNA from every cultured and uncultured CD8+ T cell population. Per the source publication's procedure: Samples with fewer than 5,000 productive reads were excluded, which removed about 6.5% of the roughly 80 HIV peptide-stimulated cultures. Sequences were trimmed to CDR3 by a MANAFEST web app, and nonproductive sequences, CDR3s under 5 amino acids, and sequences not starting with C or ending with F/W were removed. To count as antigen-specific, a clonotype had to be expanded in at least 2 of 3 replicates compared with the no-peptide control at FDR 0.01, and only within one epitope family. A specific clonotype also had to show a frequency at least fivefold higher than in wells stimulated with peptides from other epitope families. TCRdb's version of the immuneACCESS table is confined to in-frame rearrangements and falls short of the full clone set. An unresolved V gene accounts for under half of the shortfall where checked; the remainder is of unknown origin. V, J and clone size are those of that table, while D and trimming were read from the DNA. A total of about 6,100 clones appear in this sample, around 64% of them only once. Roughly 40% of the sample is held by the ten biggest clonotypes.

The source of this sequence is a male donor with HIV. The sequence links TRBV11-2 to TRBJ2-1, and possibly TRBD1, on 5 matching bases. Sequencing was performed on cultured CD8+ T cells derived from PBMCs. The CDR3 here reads CASSRTIEQFF. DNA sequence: TGTGCCAGCAGCCGGACAATTGAGCAGTTCTTC.